Included here is one T cell receptor (beta chain) sequence, with context. The data stem from a study of blood T cell repertoires in COVID-19. Study summary: The study drew acute and convalescent COVID-19 samples from the United States, Italy and Spain.

Germline V gene sequence: CDR1 SGHNT, CDR2 YENEEA. Deletions cut 5 bases from V and 0 bases from J, with 20 bases between. The CDR3 consists of 18 residues. In the original analysis: The authors estimated nucleated cell counts from reference gene primer amplification. The protocol was immunoSEQ multiplex PCR, while the TCRdb copy is restricted to in-frame clones and leaves out a portion. The DNA gave D and trimming, while V, J and clone size come from that table. The sample yields roughly 100,000 clones, more than 75% seen once. Sequenced input: peripheral blood. The rearrangement uses TRBV11-3 and TRBJ1-3, with D maybe TRBD1 (6 bases). The clonotype originates from a man aged 55 to 70 with active or convalescent COVID-19. The CDR3 DNA is TGTGCCAGCAGCCCGACCGGAGGACAGTTGAGCTCTGGAAACACCATATATTTT. Translated: CASSPTGGQLSSGNTIYF.